These 29 T cell receptor beta chains came from one sample sequenced in a study of cytomegalovirus exposure and HLA in healthy donors. The PCR had 60 Vbeta and 13 Jbeta primers. Profiled with immunoSEQ multiplex PCR; TCRdb holds only in-frame clones, not every one. Here the sample spans some 190,000 clones, about 80% being singletons. Sequencing was done on a sample of PBMCs. Receptors originate from a man aged 35-49 years in good health and CMV-seropositive.

The chain employs TRBV4-1 and TRBJ2-2, with 8 positions matching TRBD2. CDR3 size: 14 residues. V shed 4 bases and J 6 bases; nucleotides not matched to a gene: 4. In germline, CDR1 is MGHRA, CDR2 YSYEKL. The CDR3 DNA reads as TGCGCCAGCAGCCTCGGACTAGCCGCCGGGGAGCTGTTTTTT. This codes for CASSLGLAAGELFF.

This clone was recorded once. This chain connects TRBV6-6 to TRBJ2-3, with D perhaps matching TRBD1 (5 bases). Germline V gene sequence: CDR1 MNHNY, CDR2 SVGAGI (reference sequence). V dropped 8 bases and J dropped 2 bases, with 11 bases sitting between them. This CDR3 contains 13 residues. The CDR3 DNA sequence: TGTGCCAGCCAGGGTGGGAACACAGATACGCAGTATTTT. Its protein product is CASQGGNTDTQYF.

The chain employs TRBV7-3 and TRBJ1-1, with no clear D. V shed 2 bases and J shed 1 base, with 5 bases lying between them. Germline CDR1 and CDR2: SGHTA and FQGTGA. CDR3 size: 13 residues. The CDR3 nucleotides are TGTGCCAGCAGCTTATCTTCGAACACTGAAGCTTTCTTT. The encoded protein is CASSLSSNTEAFF.

This chain links TRBV4-1 with TRBJ1-4; D remains unclear. The CDR3 loop spans 15 amino acids. The germline V gene encodes CDR1 MGHRA and CDR2 YSYEKL. V gave up 4 bases and J gave up 0 bases, with 9 bases separating them. The CDR3 DNA reads as TGCGCCAGCAGCCCAGGCCCTGCAACTAATGAAAAACTGTTTTTT. Its translation: CASSPGPATNEKLFF.

This clone was seen more than once but under ten times. This chain uses TRBV29-1 with TRBJ2-7; 11 bases are a match to TRBD1. This CDR3 comprises 12 residues. V gave up 7 bases and J gave up 3 bases; unmatched junction bases: 2. Germline lookup yields CDR1 SQVTM and CDR2 ANQGSEA. The CDR3 sequence: CSGGTGGYEQYF. CDR3 DNA sequence: TGCAGCGGGGGGACAGGGGGCTACGAGCAGTACTTC.

CDR3 nucleotides: TGCGCCAGCAGCCCGGGACTATACAGCGGGAAGGGGGAGACCCAGTACTTC. Protein product: CASSPGLYSGKGETQYF. The chain uses TRBV5-1 and TRBJ2-5; TRBD2 matches at 7 bases. The CDR3 contains 17 residues. After removal of 4 bases from V and 5 bases from J, the junction contained 17 bases not matched to a gene. The germline V gene encodes CDR1 SGHRS and CDR2 YFSETQ.

This chain joins TRBV15 and TRBJ2-5; D might be TRBD1 (6 bases). The J call may be incorrect, as the DNA end agrees better with TRBJ2-7. The V gene's germline CDR1 is LNHNV and CDR2 YYDKDF (reference sequence). The length of the CDR3 is 14 residues. The CDR3: CATSPRGLTYEQYF. CDR3 sequence (DNA): TGTGCCACCAGTCCCAGGGGCCTTACCTACGAGCAGTACTTC.

This clone was counted a few times. J is TRBJ1-1 and V is TRBV5-8, with D possibly being TRBD1 (6 bases). V shed 2 bases and J shed 3 bases, with 14 bases lying between them. This CDR3 has 15 residues. Germline CDR1 and CDR2: SGHTS and YDEGEE. CDR3 residues: CASSFGFQGYTEAFF. Written as DNA, the CDR3 is TGTGCCAGCAGCTTCGGTTTCCAGGGGTACACTGAAGCTTTCTTT.

The CDR3 DNA is TGCGCCAGCAGGCCAGCGGAGAACGGCGAGCAGTACTTC. It translates to CASRPAENGEQYF. The gene calls are TRBV5-1 and TRBJ2-5; TRBD2 might be the D (5 bases). The DNA end lines up better with TRBJ2-7; the J call may be wrong. CDR1 and CDR2 from the germline V gene are SGHRS and YFSETQ. The CDR3 spans 13 residues.

The chain is built from TRBV6-1 and TRBJ2-1; 9 bases agree with TRBD2. The germline V gene has CDR1 MNHNS and CDR2 SASEGT. V gave up 4 bases and J gave up 5 bases; unmatched junction bases: 6. The CDR3 sequence is 15 residues long. As DNA, the CDR3 is TGTGCCAGCAGTGGATTAGCGGGGGCACACAATGAGCAGTTCTTC. Its protein product is CASSGLAGAHNEQFF.

The chain is built from TRBV4-1 and TRBJ2-3, with 10 bases identical to TRBD1. Germline V gives CDR1 MGHRA, CDR2 YSYEKL. This CDR3 has 15 residues. The trim removed 5 bases at V and 6 bases at J, leaving 8 bases unmatched. Here the CDR3 reads CASSYRQGAFDTQYF. CDR3 nucleotides: TGCGCCAGCAGCTACCGACAGGGGGCTTTCGATACGCAGTATTTT.

V is TRBV5-1 and J is TRBJ2-3; 10 bases map to TRBD1. Germline CDR1 is SGHRS and CDR2 is YFSETQ. The length of the CDR3 is 15 residues. Germline trimming cut 3 bases from V and 4 bases from J; bases unmatched to any gene: 5. For the CDR3, the DNA is TGCGCCAGCAGCTCCCACGGGACAGGGGCAGATACGCAGTATTTT. Amino acids: CASSSHGTGADTQYF.

This clone appeared once. The chain is built from TRBV5-1 and TRBJ2-7; TRBD1 matches 9 bases. The trim removed 0 bases at V and 5 bases at J, leaving 3 bases unmatched. The CDR3 is 14 residues long. CDR1 and CDR2 from the germline V gene are SGHRS and YFSETQ. For the CDR3, the DNA is TGCGCCAGCAGCTTGGGACAGGGGGGTGACGAGCAGTACTTC. As protein: CASSLGQGGDEQYF.

The chain is built from TRBV11-2 and TRBJ2-1, with TRBD2 identical over 8 bases. V shed 5 bases, J shed 5 bases, and the junction held 8 bases outside the gene matches. This CDR3 is built from 15 residues. Per germline, CDR1 SGHAT and CDR2 FQNNGV. The CDR3 spells CASSPRAGANNEQFF. The CDR3 DNA is TGTGCCAGCAGCCCCCGAGCGGGGGCTAACAATGAGCAGTTCTTC.

This chain joins TRBV6-1 and TRBJ1-2; TRBD1 might be the D (6 bases). The V end lost 6 bases, the J end lost 6 bases, and 20 bases lay between the germline ends. CDR3 length: 15 residues. CDR1 is MNHNS and CDR2 is SASEGT in the germline V gene. CDR3 amino acids: CASRSDRLPEDGYTF. DNA of the CDR3: TGTGCCAGCAGGAGCGACAGGTTACCTGAGGATGGCTACACCTTC.

The rearrangement links TRBV6-1 to TRBJ2-2, with TRBD1 identical over 7 bases. The CDR3 is 15 amino acids. J was trimmed by 1 base and V by 8 bases; bases with no gene match: 7. Germline CDR1 reads MNHNS; CDR2 reads SASEGT. The CDR3 sequence: CASRRQGVNTGELFF. The DNA of the CDR3 is TGTGCCAGCCGGAGACAGGGAGTGAACACCGGGGAGCTGTTTTTT.

CDR3 sequence reads: CASGSRDRVSSYNEQFF. The CDR3 DNA reads as TGTGCCAGCGGATCCCGGGACAGGGTCAGCTCCTACAATGAGCAGTTCTTC. V gene TRBV28 combines with J gene TRBJ2-1; 9 nucleotides agree with TRBD1. V was pared by 8 bases and J by 0 bases, with 11 bases of the junction left unmatched. CDR1 and CDR2 (germline): MDHEN, SYDVKM. CDR3 length: 17 amino acids.

In regard to this clone: One end of the junction varies from germline; a read error may be responsible. J is TRBJ2-7 and V is TRBV6-1, with a possible D match to TRBD2 (5 bases). The CDR3 is 12 amino acids. Germline assignment: CDR1 MNHNS and CDR2 SASEGT. CDR3 DNA: TGTGCCAGCAGAGTAAGCTGGGAGTCCGGAATTTTC. Its translation: CASRVSWESGIF.

This chain connects TRBV7-2 to TRBJ2-7; 10 nucleotides line up with TRBD2. The CDR3 is made up of 14 amino acids. V shed 5 bases and J 7 bases; nucleotides not matched to a gene: 8. Germline values: CDR1 SGHTA, CDR2 FQGNSA. In DNA form, the CDR3 reads TGTGCCAGCAGCCAACTAGCGGGAATCGCTGAGCAGTACTTC. Encoded protein: CASSQLAGIAEQYF.

The rearrangement joins TRBV1 to TRBJ1-1. TRBV1 is noted as a pseudogene. CDR3 size: 13 residues. CDR3 sequence reads: CTSSTRGGTEAFF. CDR3 DNA sequence: TGCACCAGCAGCACTCGGGGAGGGACTGAAGCTTTCTTT.

J is TRBJ1-6 and V is TRBV28; TRBD1 matches at 8 bases. V lost 5 bases, J lost 5 bases, and 2 bases stayed unmatched. The germline CDR1 and CDR2 sequences are MDHEN and SYDVKM. The CDR3 is 14 amino acids. The CDR3 DNA reads as TGTGCCAGCAGTCCGACAGGGGATAATTCACCCCTCCACTTT. Translated, it gives CASSPTGDNSPLHF.

V usage is TRBV10-3 and J usage is TRBJ2-5, with D unresolved. The CDR3 runs to 12 residues. Trimming pared 2 bases from V and 3 bases from J, leaving 4 bases between. In germline, CDR1 is ENHRY, CDR2 SYGVKD. Written as DNA, the CDR3 is TGTGCCATCAGTGAGGTCGAAGAGACCCAGTACTTC. Translation: CAISEVEETQYF.

V usage is TRBV27 and J usage is TRBJ2-1, with 16 bases fitting TRBD2. V was pared by 2 bases and J by 7 bases, with 5 bases of the junction left unmatched. The CDR3 covers 17 residues. Germline V gene data show CDR1 as MNHEY and CDR2 as SMNVEV (reference sequence). CDR3: CASSLRGLAGGPNEQFF. The CDR3 DNA sequence: TGTGCCAGCAGTTTAAGGGGACTAGCGGGGGGGCCAAATGAGCAGTTCTTC.

This clone was counted a single time. This chain joins TRBV2 and TRBJ2-7; 9 nucleotides match TRBD2. This CDR3 has 13 residues. Trimming cost V 6 bases and J 6 bases; bases outside gene matches: 6. Per germline, CDR1 SNHLY and CDR2 FYNNEI. CDR3 bases: TGTGCCAGCAGGACGGGACTAGCTTTCGAGCAGTACTTC. Protein product: CASRTGLAFEQYF.

The V call is TRBV28, the J call TRBJ2-5; TRBD1 matches at 11 bases. CDR3 length: 15 residues. Germline V gene data show CDR1 as MDHEN and CDR2 as SYDVKM. Trimming took 3 bases from V and 5 from J; bases not matched to a gene: 5. The CDR3 is CASSFGTGGRETQYF. CDR3 nucleotides: TGTGCCAGCAGTTTCGGGACAGGGGGTAGGGAGACCCAGTACTTC.

The chain uses TRBV4-2 and TRBJ2-2; TRBD2 agrees at 10 bases. CDR3 length: 18 amino acids. Trimming at V came to 0 bases and at J to 5 bases, leaving 9 bases not matched to a gene. Per germline, CDR1 LGHNA and CDR2 YNFKEQ. The CDR3: CASSQDRASGGWTGELFF. The CDR3 DNA reads TGTGCCAGCAGCCAAGACAGGGCTAGCGGGGGTTGGACCGGGGAGCTGTTTTTT.

This clone came up a few times. The chain couples TRBV7-6 to TRBJ2-3; 7 bases match TRBD1. V gave up 3 bases and J gave up 4 bases; unmatched junction bases: 4. The germline CDR1 and CDR2 sequences are SGHVS and FNYEAQ. This CDR3 is 14 amino acids long. CDR3 amino acids: CASSLTGFADTQYF. The CDR3 DNA reads TGTGCCAGCAGCTTGACAGGGTTCGCAGATACGCAGTATTTT.

This clone was detected only once. This rearrangement joins TRBV2 to TRBJ2-5, with 7 bases identical to TRBD1. The CDR3 extends over 12 amino acids. With 8 bases clipped from V and 4 bases from J, the junction kept 4 bases outside the gene matches. Germline V gene lookup returns CDR1 SNHLY and CDR2 FYNNEI. CDR3 bases: TGTGCCAGCCTACAGGGGCGAGAGACCCAGTACTTC. Protein sequence: CASLQGRETQYF.

J is TRBJ2-3 and V is TRBV28; D may be TRBD1 (5 bases). This CDR3 spans 17 amino acids. Looked up from germline, CDR1 is MDHEN and CDR2 is SYDVKM. V dropped 3 bases and J dropped 2 bases, with 18 bases sitting between them. CDR3 sequence (DNA): TGTGCCAGCAGTTTCCAAGGACAATCATCTGACACAGATACGCAGTATTTT. The encoded protein is CASSFQGQSSDTDTQYF. The variable domain in full, completed from reference TRBV28 and TRBJ2-3, reads DVKVTQSSRYLVKRTGEKVFLECVQDMDHENMFWYRQDPGLGLRLIYFSYDVKMKEKGDIPEGYSVSREKKERFSLILESASTNQTSMYLCASSFQGQSSDTDTQYFGPGTRLTVL.